Sequencing of this T cell receptor (beta chain) was carried out in a study of cytomegalovirus exposure and HLA in healthy donors. PCR amplification relied on 60 Vbeta primers (plus 13 Jbeta primers). Clones were sequenced by immunoSEQ multiplex PCR, and TCRdb holds only the in-frame ones, with some missing. The table shows roughly 200,000 clones, with about four fifths occurring only once. Study observations and caveats: Later analysis revealed greater clonal expansion in HLA-associated TCR beta chains than in equally common others. In a later analysis, the majority of CMV-associated beta chains seemingly showed HLA restriction.

This clone was seen only once. Its antigen is not known. Other DNA sequences in this sample translate to the same CDR3. The source of this sequence is a male donor in good health and CMV-seronegative. The sample comprised PBMCs.

The CDR3 nucleotides are TGTGCCAGCAGTCCCCCGGGTAGCGGAACTTATGAGCAGTACTTC. Its protein is CASSPPGSGTYEQYF. This rearrangement joins TRBV28 to TRBJ2-7; a weak D match, TRBD2 (6 bases). The length of the CDR3 is 15 residues. Looked up from germline, CDR1 is MDHEN and CDR2 is SYDVKM. Trimming cost V 5 bases and J 7 bases, with 21 bases left between them.